These T cell receptor beta chains were read from a single sample in a study of OX40 agonist ivuxolimab in advanced cancers. Some clones are missing from TCRdb's copy, which holds only in-frame ones; the method was immunoSEQ multiplex PCR. The table lists some 9,800 clones, roughly 71% of them singletons. The source material was CD4+ or CD8+ T cells sorted from blood, sampled in a trial of the OX40 agonist ivuxolimab. The receptor set was obtained from an adult with an advanced solid tumor such as melanoma, head and neck, liver or kidney cancer. Each CDR3 is given with its conserved first and last residue. D genes are given only for firm matches. Expanded clones get a size class; other rows say once, few or many, or leave the size out.

j_call: TRBJ2-7; d_call: -; v_call: TRBV4-1; clone_size: -; cdr3_nt: TGCGCCAGCAGCCCGTCAAACCCCGGATACGAGCAGTACTTC; cdr3_aa: CASSPSNPGYEQYF
j_call: TRBJ2-7; d_call: TRBD2; v_call: TRBV28; clone_size: -; cdr3_nt: TGTGCCAGCCTTAGCGGGGGACTGTCCTACGAGCAGTACTTC; cdr3_aa: CASLSGGLSYEQYF
j_call: TRBJ2-7; d_call: -; v_call: TRBV6-6; clone_size: -; cdr3_nt: TGTGCCAGCAGTTACGATTTTTTGGACTTCACTATAGAGCAGTACTTC; cdr3_aa: CASSYDFLDFTIEQYF
j_call: TRBJ2-3; d_call: TRBD2; v_call: TRBV9; clone_size: -; cdr3_nt: TGTGCCAGCAGCCCGGGACTAGCGGCAGCTACGCAGTATTTT; cdr3_aa: CASSPGLAAATQYF
j_call: TRBJ1-2; d_call: -; v_call: TRBV27; clone_size: few; cdr3_nt: TGTGCCAGCAGTCCCGGACGGACCGGCTACACCTTC; cdr3_aa: CASSPGRTGYTF
j_call: TRBJ2-7; d_call: TRBD1; v_call: TRBV10-3; clone_size: -; cdr3_nt: TGTGCCATCCGACAGGGGAACAGCGAGCAGTACTTC; cdr3_aa: CAIRQGNSEQYF
j_call: TRBJ2-1; d_call: TRBD2; v_call: TRBV28; clone_size: -; cdr3_nt: TGTGCCAGCAGCCCTGGGACTAGCGGATACAATGAGCAGTTCTTC; cdr3_aa: CASSPGTSGYNEQFF
j_call: TRBJ2-6; d_call: TRBD2; v_call: TRBV11-2; clone_size: -; cdr3_nt: TGTGCCAGCAGCCCCGGCGGGGGGACTGATAGCTCTGGGGCCAACGTCCTGACTTTC; cdr3_aa: CASSPGGGTDSSGANVLTF
j_call: TRBJ2-5; d_call: TRBD2; v_call: TRBV27; clone_size: -; cdr3_nt: TGTGCCAGCAGCAAAAACCGGCTAGCGGGGGAGCTCCAAGAGACCCAGTACTTC; cdr3_aa: CASSKNRLAGELQETQYF
j_call: TRBJ2-7; d_call: -; v_call: TRBV4-3; clone_size: -; cdr3_nt: TGCGCCAGCAGCCAAGATAGGGGGACAAGCTCCTACGAGCAGTACTTC; cdr3_aa: CASSQDRGTSSYEQYF
j_call: TRBJ2-7; d_call: -; v_call: TRBV7-2; clone_size: -; cdr3_nt: TGTGCCAGCAGCCCTAATCGCTTAGCATCCTACGAGCAGTACTTC; cdr3_aa: CASSPNRLASYEQYF
j_call: TRBJ2-4; d_call: TRBD2; v_call: TRBV27; clone_size: few; cdr3_nt: TGTGCCAGCAGTTTATATCCCCACGGACTAGCAAATCTAGCCAAAAACATTCAGTACTTC; cdr3_aa: CASSLYPHGLANLAKNIQYF
j_call: TRBJ2-1; d_call: TRBD2; v_call: TRBV13; clone_size: -; cdr3_nt: TGTGCCAGCAGCCCCCAAGGGACTAGCGGGTTCAATGAGCAGTTCTTC; cdr3_aa: CASSPQGTSGFNEQFF
j_call: TRBJ2-3; d_call: -; v_call: TRBV5-4; clone_size: -; cdr3_nt: TGTGCCAGCAGCCCTCGACAGTACACAGATACGCAGTATTTT; cdr3_aa: CASSPRQYTDTQYF
j_call: TRBJ2-3; d_call: -; v_call: TRBV4-3; clone_size: -; cdr3_nt: TGCGCCAGCAGCCAAGCCCGGACCCAGTATTTT; cdr3_aa: CASSQARTQYF